The entry that follows covers one T cell receptor (beta chain) sequence. Its antigen remains unidentified. Lymphocytes (intraepithelial and lamina propria) were released by processing the graft tissue. This table comes from immunoSEQ multiplex PCR, and its TCRdb copy is limited to in-frame clones, with some not included. The sample lists 4,000 or so clones; around 85% were seen once. The CDR3 is made up of 13 amino acids. The germline gives CDR1 SGHRS, CDR2 YFSETQ. V shed 5 bases and J shed 8 bases, with 16 bases lying between them. The data were obtained in a study of graft-versus-host responses after intestinal transplantation. Regarding the study as a whole: Detection of GvH clones occurred in recipient marrow, and some had their first appearance in ileum or blood. The study found high graft-versus-host to host-versus-graft clonal ratios in allografts of patients with graft-donor T cell macrochimerism.

V is TRBV5-1 and J is TRBJ1-2; D is unclear. The source was ileum tissue, collected approximately 660 days after intestinal transplant. The sequence was obtained from a human patient who received an intestinal transplant, so some T cells may come from the graft donor. CDR3 in amino acids: CASRALREGGYTF. The CDR3 bases are TGCGCCAGCAGGGCGCTACGGGAGGGAGGCTACACCTTC.